In this sample, the clone carrying this T cell receptor (beta chain) turned up many times. The antigen remains unidentified. This record belongs to a study of tumor and adjacent non-tumor tissue in lung cancer. Overall study: The patients, some ten men and 5 women, were about 30 to 76 with stage I to III disease. Regarding the study as a whole: Top 100 clones took a larger repertoire share in normal lung.

This sample's RNA came from whole unsorted tissue. The normal lung tissue was taken more than 3 cm from the tumor edge. Chemotherapy-naive patients with new lung cancer underwent thoracic surgery in China, August–November 2014. TCRbeta libraries were built with three rounds of nested PCR, modified from ARM-PCR. TCRdb reprocessed the multiplex PCR reads with MiXCR, giving one entry per CDR3 protein. The table records some 99,000 distinct CDR3 sequences, 60% to 70% of them present only once. This sequence originates from a man aged 55-75 years with non-small cell lung cancer. Sample: distant non-tumor lung tissue.

The CDR3 sequence is CASKDQSSYNEQFF. CDR3 nucleotides: TGTGCCAGTAAAGACCAGAGCTCCTACAATGAGCAGTTCTTC. The V call is TRBV19, the J call TRBJ2-1; no reliable D call. This CDR3 is built from 14 residues. V gave up 7 bases and J gave up 0 bases, with 10 bases separating them. CDR1 and CDR2 from the germline V gene are LNHDA and SQIVND (reference sequence).